This T cell receptor beta chain was documented in a study of blood T cells in healthy people across ages. Regarding the study as a whole: Strongly correlated with naive T cell percentage was TCR beta diversity.

All donors came from Russia, were Caucasian and healthy, and spanned ages roughly 6 to 100. Extraction yielded at least 5.5 micrograms of total RNA per sample. Details on this clonotype: Its antigen is still unknown.

Germline-derived CDR1 and CDR2 are SGHKS and YYEKEE (reference sequence). This CDR3 is built from 15 residues. Sample-barcoded 5' priming and a J-beta primer mix drove a second PCR of about 6 to 12 cycles. A tag from a template-switch adaptor with 12 random nucleotides marked each cDNA molecule. Using its own MiXCR run on the 5' RACE reads, TCRdb lists one record per CDR3 protein. The table shows hundreds of thousands of distinct CDR3 sequences, with under 45% occurring only once. The specimen sequenced was blood. The J gene is TRBJ2-4, the V gene TRBV5-5; unclear D gene. Gene TRBJ2-7 matches the end of the DNA better, so the J call may be wrong. This clonotype was sampled from a man in his 60s in good health. The CDR3 reads CASSFSTNLGPEQYF. The CDR3 coding sequence is TGTGCCAGCAGCTTTAGTACGAATCTCGGTCCCGAGCAGTACTTC.